This is a list of T cell receptor beta chains from one sample in a study of spatial heterogeneity in lung cancer. MiXCR, applied by TCRdb to the 5' RACE reads, yields one record per CDR3 protein. In the table there are 20,000 to 25,000 distinct CDR3 sequences, 8.8% of which are singletons. The sample here was lung tumor tissue, taken at surgery. Source of these receptors: a male donor with early-stage non-small cell lung cancer. Each CDR3 is given with its conserved first and last residue. A D gene is named only where the DNA matches it firmly. The size of a clone is reported for some rows only, either as once, few or many, or as a class for expanded clones.

length: 11; size: few; D: NA; V: TRBV12-3/TRBV12-4; J: TRBJ2-7; DNA: TGTGCCAGCAGTTTTGAGCGTCGGCAGTACTTC; CDR3: CASSFERRQYF
length: 15; size: many; D: NA; V: TRBV11-2; J: TRBJ2-3; DNA: TGTGCCAGCAGCTTGGACGGGGGGCGTACAGATACGCAGTATTTT; CDR3: CASSLDGGRTDTQYF
length: 13; size: NA; D: NA; V: TRBV7-9; J: TRBJ1-1; DNA: TGTGCCAGCAGCTGGCGGGGGGACACTGAAGCTTTCTTT; CDR3: CASSWRGDTEAFF
length: 14; size: NA; D: NA; V: TRBV5-1; J: TRBJ2-7; DNA: TGCGCCAGCAGCTTGGATGGGACCGCAGAAAGGCAGTACTTC; CDR3: CASSLDGTAERQYF
length: 15; size: many; D: TRBD1; V: TRBV6-2/TRBV6-3; J: TRBJ1-2; DNA: TGTGCCAGCACCAGCATCGACAGGGACTTCGATGGCTACACCTTC; CDR3: CASTSIDRDFDGYTF
length: 13; size: many; D: NA; V: TRBV13; J: TRBJ1-1; DNA: TGTGCCAGCGGCGGGGATACGAACACTGAAGCTTTCTTT; CDR3: CASGGDTNTEAFF
length: 12; size: NA; D: NA; V: TRBV5-1; J: TRBJ2-5; DNA: TGCGCCAGCAGCTGGGAAAGGGAGACCCAGTACTTC; CDR3: CASSWERETQYF
length: 18; size: few; D: NA; V: TRBV7-8; J: TRBJ1-6; DNA: TGTGCCAGCAGCTTAAAGGGGACCCTGAGCTCCTATAATTCACCCCTCCACTTT; CDR3: CASSLKGTLSSYNSPLHF
length: 13; size: many; D: NA; V: TRBV10-3; J: TRBJ1-2; DNA: TGTGCCATCAGTTCGGACAGCCGTGAAGGCTACACCTTC; CDR3: CAISSDSREGYTF
length: 17; size: medium-sized; D: NA; V: TRBV7-8; J: TRBJ1-6; DNA: TGTGCCAGCAGCTTAGTGGGGGCGAACTCCTATAATTCACCCCTCCACTTT; CDR3: CASSLVGANSYNSPLHF
length: 18; size: many; D: NA; V: TRBV19; J: TRBJ2-2; DNA: TGTGCCAGTAGCCCAAGAGTTACTAGCTTACGAGACACCGGGGAGCTGTTTTTT; CDR3: CASSPRVTSLRDTGELFF
length: 13; size: NA; D: NA; V: TRBV4-2; J: TRBJ1-4; DNA: TGTGCCAGCAGCGCCCGGGGGTTAGGTAAACTGTTTTTT; CDR3: CASSARGLGKLFF
length: 16; size: NA; D: TRBD2; V: TRBV7-9; J: TRBJ2-1; DNA: TGTGCCAGCAGCTTACCTACTAGCGGGAGGGCCGGTGAGCAGTTCTTC; CDR3: CASSLPTSGRAGEQFF
length: 13; size: NA; D: NA; V: TRBV13; J: TRBJ2-2; DNA: TGTGCTGCAGGGAGCTCTAACACCGGGGAGCTGTTTTTT; CDR3: CAAGSSNTGELFF
length: 17; size: NA; D: TRBD2; V: TRBV11-3; J: TRBJ2-1; DNA: TGTGCCAGCAGCTCGCAAATAGGAGCGGGAGGCACGAATGAGCAGTTCTTC; CDR3: CASSSQIGAGGTNEQFF
length: 17; size: few; D: TRBD2; V: TRBV5-4; J: TRBJ2-3; DNA: TGTGCCAGCAGCGGGGGACTAGCGGGGGCTTCGGGAGATACGCAGTATTTT; CDR3: CASSGGLAGASGDTQYF
length: 11; size: NA; D: NA; V: TRBV20-1; J: TRBJ2-5; DNA: TGCAGTGCTACAGGGCTAGAGACCCGGTACTTC; CDR3: CSATGLETRYF
length: 15; size: NA; D: NA; V: TRBV6-6; J: TRBJ1-1; DNA: TGTGCCAGCAGTCCTACAGGGAACATGAACACTGAAGCTTTCTTT; CDR3: CASSPTGNMNTEAFF
length: 14; size: many; D: NA; V: TRBV7-8; J: TRBJ1-5; DNA: TGTGCCAGCAGCCCCGACTCCTTCAATCAGCCCCAGCATTTT; CDR3: CASSPDSFNQPQHF
length: 14; size: many; D: TRBD1; V: TRBV28; J: TRBJ2-5; DNA: TGTGCCAGCAGCGGGTCTAGGGGGCCAGAGACCCAGTACTTC; CDR3: CASSGSRGPETQYF
length: 16; size: many; D: TRBD1; V: TRBV4-1; J: TRBJ2-7; DNA: TGCGCCAGCAGCCAAGGGAAGACAGGGGCGAGACTCGAGCAGTACTTC; CDR3: CASSQGKTGARLEQYF
length: 16; size: many; D: TRBD1; V: TRBV28; J: TRBJ2-3; DNA: TGTGCCAGCAGGGACGACAGGGGCCTTTACACAGATACGCAGTATTTT; CDR3: CASRDDRGLYTDTQYF
length: 12; size: many; D: TRBD1; V: TRBV10-3; J: TRBJ2-1; DNA: TGTGCCATCGGAGACAGGGCCCTTGAGCAGTTCTTC; CDR3: CAIGDRALEQFF
length: 16; size: many; D: NA; V: TRBV7-2; J: TRBJ1-1; DNA: TGTGCCAGCAGCCTGGGCCAGGGTAGTACGGGCACTGAAGCTTTCTTT; CDR3: CASSLGQGSTGTEAFF
length: 13; size: many; D: NA; V: TRBV28; J: TRBJ2-2; DNA: TGTGCCAGCACCCCTCCGTTTCCCGGGGAGCTGTTTTTT; CDR3: CASTPPFPGELFF
length: 17; size: few; D: TRBD1; V: TRBV28; J: TRBJ2-1; DNA: TGTGCCAGCAGATCGGGACAGGGGGTATTTTCCTACAATGAGCAGTTCTTC; CDR3: CASRSGQGVFSYNEQFF
length: 15; size: few; D: TRBD2; V: TRBV14; J: TRBJ2-5; DNA: TGTGCCAGCAGCATAGGACTAGCGGGGCAAGAGACCCAGTACTTC; CDR3: CASSIGLAGQETQYF
length: 15; size: many; D: TRBD1; V: TRBV10-3; J: TRBJ2-1; DNA: TGTGCCATCAGCCTACAGGGGGCGGAGAGCAATGAGCAGTTCTTC; CDR3: CAISLQGAESNEQFF
length: 15; size: many; D: NA; V: TRBV27; J: TRBJ1-1; DNA: TGTGCCAGCAGTTTAGGACTTAGAGTGAACACTGAAGCTTTCTTT; CDR3: CASSLGLRVNTEAFF
length: 14; size: NA; D: TRBD2; V: TRBV6-2/TRBV6-3; J: TRBJ2-7; DNA: TGTGCCTCTATAAACGCGGGGGGCTCCTACGAGCAGTACTTC; CDR3: CASINAGGSYEQYF
length: 16; size: NA; D: TRBD2; V: TRBV5-1; J: TRBJ2-5; DNA: TGCGCCAGCAGACCGGGACTAGCGGGGGCTAAAGAGACCCAGTACTTC; CDR3: CASRPGLAGAKETQYF
length: 16; size: many; D: NA; V: TRBV20-1; J: TRBJ2-7; DNA: TGCAGTGCTAGAAAGGTCCGTTCGCGAACATACTACGAGCAGTACTTC; CDR3: CSARKVRSRTYYEQYF
length: 15; size: NA; D: TRBD2; V: TRBV3-1; J: TRBJ2-1; DNA: TGTGCCAGCAGCCAAGCTAGCGGGAGGGCAGGTGAGCAGTTCTTC; CDR3: CASSQASGRAGEQFF
length: 15; size: many; D: TRBD1; V: TRBV5-1; J: TRBJ1-4; DNA: TGCGCCAGCAGCTCCGGCGGGACAGGGGACGAAAAACTGTTTTTT; CDR3: CASSSGGTGDEKLFF
length: 13; size: medium-sized; D: TRBD1; V: TRBV20-1; J: TRBJ2-7; DNA: TGCAGTGCACCGGGACAGGGGGCAGACGAGCAGTACTTC; CDR3: CSAPGQGADEQYF
length: 13; size: NA; D: NA; V: TRBV20-1; J: TRBJ1-2; DNA: TGCAGTGCTAGAGATCTCTCCGCCCTTGGCTACACCTTC; CDR3: CSARDLSALGYTF
length: 15; size: many; D: TRBD1; V: TRBV7-2; J: TRBJ2-7; DNA: TGTGCCAGCAGCTTATCACAGGGGGCGCTTGGAATTGGGGACTTC; CDR3: CASSLSQGALGIGDF
length: 17; size: NA; D: TRBD2; V: TRBV4-1; J: TRBJ2-2; DNA: TGCGCCAGCAGCCAAGGACCGGGGGGGCCAAGCACCGGGGAGCTGTTTTTT; CDR3: CASSQGPGGPSTGELFF
length: 12; size: NA; D: NA; V: TRBV7-6; J: TRBJ2-2; DNA: TGTGCCAGCAGCTTATCTTCCGGGGAGCTGTTTTTT; CDR3: CASSLSSGELFF
length: 15; size: many; D: TRBD1; V: TRBV4-2; J: TRBJ2-1; DNA: TGTGCCAGCAGCCGGGGGGACAGGGGGCGCGGTGAGCAGTTCTTC; CDR3: CASSRGDRGRGEQFF
length: 11; size: many; D: NA; V: TRBV27; J: TRBJ2-5; DNA: TGTGCCAGCAGTTTAGCCGGGACCCAGTACTTC; CDR3: CASSLAGTQYF
length: 14; size: many; D: TRBD1; V: TRBV30; J: TRBJ1-4; DNA: TGTGCCTGGAGGGGGACAGGGGGCCTTGGAAAACTGTTTTTT; CDR3: CAWRGTGGLGKLFF
length: 15; size: many; D: TRBD1; V: TRBV7-2; J: TRBJ1-6; DNA: TGTGCCAGCAGCTGGTTACAGGGGAGCGAGTCACCCCTCCACTTT; CDR3: CASSWLQGSESPLHF